This entry lists 20 T cell receptor beta chains sequenced from one sample in a study of identical twins. Each CDR3 protein gets one entry after TCRdb re-called the 5' RACE reads with MiXCR. The table lists 1.5 million to 2 million distinct CDR3 sequences, 25% to 35% of them singletons. The sequenced sample was cord blood. All receptors derive from a newborn girl in good health.

The chain combines TRBV7-2 with TRBJ2-7, with 7 positions matching TRBD2. This CDR3 spans 15 amino acids. Germline V gene lookup returns CDR1 SGHTA and CDR2 FQGNSA. Unmatched junction bases numbered 7, after V lost 1 base and J lost 4 bases. The CDR3 protein is CASSLGGAGLYEQYF. Here the CDR3 DNA reads TGTGCCAGCAGCTTAGGAGGAGCGGGGCTTTACGAGCAGTACTTC.

The chain joins TRBV24-1 to TRBJ2-3; either TRBD1 or TRBD2 may supply D (5 bases each). The CDR3 consists of 13 residues. Trimming shortened V by 2 bases and J by 10 bases, and 12 bases separated the two germline ends. From germline, CDR1 is KGHDR and CDR2 SFDVKD. The CDR3 DNA follows: TGTGCCACCAGTGATTATGGGGACCCGGCGCAGTATTTT. This translates into CATSDYGDPAQYF.

CDR3 bases: TGCGCCAGCAGCCCAGGGGGCATTGGTGAAAAACTGTTTTTT. This codes for CASSPGGIGEKLFF. The chain combines TRBV5-1 with TRBJ1-4; 8 bases are a match to TRBD1. The CDR3 runs to 14 residues. CDR1 SGHRS and CDR2 YFSETQ come from the germline V gene. Trimming took 4 bases from V and 7 from J; bases not matched to a gene: 6.

About this clonotype: An end of the junction does not agree with germline; a read error may underlie this. The chain carries TRBV5-4 and TRBJ2-6; TRBD1 aligns across 7 bases. The CDR3 sequence is 17 residues long. Germline V gene sequence: CDR1 SGHNT, CDR2 YYREEE (reference sequence). The chain's CDR3 is CASSLWTGDSGASVLTF. The CDR3 DNA follows: TGTGCCAGCAGCTTATGGACAGGTGACTCTGGGGCCAGCGTCCTGACTTTC.

This clonotype was seen ten or more times. The J gene is TRBJ2-1, the V gene TRBV6-2 or TRBV6-3; no clear D. The CDR3 covers 12 residues. Germline values: CDR1 MNHEY, CDR2 SVGEGT. Trimming left V 7 bases short and J 10 bases short, with 14 bases between. The CDR3 DNA follows: TGTGCCAGCACTCAAGTGGTTGGGGAGCAGTTCTTC. This translates into CASTQVVGEQFF.

CDR3 amino acids: CASSLTSVTYEQYF. The CDR3 DNA is TGCGCCAGCAGCTTGACTAGCGTTACCTACGAGCAGTACTTC. The chain recombines TRBV5-1 with TRBJ2-7; 7 bases agree with TRBD2. Per germline, CDR1 SGHRS and CDR2 YFSETQ. This CDR3 region has 14 residues. V shed 1 base and J 2 bases; nucleotides not matched to a gene: 3.

CDR3 nucleotides: TGCAGTGCTCGATCTCAGTCCGCGGTAGCGGACTACAATGAGCAGTACTTC. Its translation is CSARSQSAVADYNEQYF. The chain joins TRBV20-1 to TRBJ2-7; TRBD2 is a possible D gene (6 bases). Germline values: CDR1 DFQATT, CDR2 SNEGSKA (reference sequence). The V gene lost 5 bases and the J gene lost 7 bases, with 30 bases spanning the gap. The CDR3 spans 17 residues.

V usage is TRBV25-1 and J usage is TRBJ2-1, with TRBD2 matching over 11 bases. With V trimmed by 3 bases and J by 0 bases, 1 base remained unmatched. The CDR3 totals 16 residues. Germline V gene lookup returns CDR1 MGHDK and CDR2 SYGVNS. The CDR3 reads CASSDGTSGSYNEQFF. The CDR3, as DNA: TGTGCCAGCAGTGACGGGACTAGCGGCTCCTACAATGAGCAGTTCTTC.

This chain connects TRBV20-1 to TRBJ1-4; D unresolved. This CDR3 is 14 amino acids long. V lost 0 bases and J 0 bases, leaving 5 bases between the germline ends. Germline assignment: CDR1 DFQATT and CDR2 SNEGSKA (reference sequence). For the CDR3, the DNA is TGCAGTGCTAGAGATGGGACAACTAATGAAAAACTGTTTTTT. This gives the protein CSARDGTTNEKLFF.

The gene calls are TRBV20-1 and TRBJ1-5; D gene unclear. Germline loops: CDR1 DFQATT, CDR2 SNEGSKA (reference sequence). The length of the CDR3 is 15 residues. V gave up 0 bases and J gave up 0 bases, with 9 bases separating them. The CDR3 DNA reads TGCAGTGCTAGAGAACCTCTCCTTAGCAATCAGCCCCAGCATTTT. Amino acids: CSAREPLLSNQPQHF.

This clonotype showed up just a few times. The V gene is TRBV5-8, the J gene TRBJ2-5; maybe TRBD2 (5 bases). The CDR3 is 18 residues long. Trimming stripped 0 bases from V and 0 bases from J, with 18 bases between. Germline V gives CDR1 SGHTS, CDR2 YDEGEE. The CDR3: CASSLVGSAAPYQETQYF. The CDR3 coding sequence is TGTGCCAGCAGCTTGGTTGGTAGCGCGGCCCCTTACCAAGAGACCCAGTACTTC.

There are a few counts of this clonotype. The chain employs TRBV24-1 and TRBJ2-7; D is uncertain. Germline CDR1 is KGHDR and CDR2 is SFDVKD. Trimming stripped 1 base from V and 7 bases from J, with 7 bases between. This CDR3 contains 12 residues. CDR3 protein: CATSDFNNEQYF. The CDR3, as DNA: TGTGCCACCAGTGATTTTAACAATGAGCAGTACTTC.

The table lists this clonotype with a few counts. The CDR3 DNA sequence: TGCGCCAGCAGCTTGGAGGCTAGGTACGAGCAGTACTTC. Protein product: CASSLEARYEQYF. V usage is TRBV5-1 and J usage is TRBJ2-7; no firm D call. This CDR3 comprises 13 residues. From germline, CDR1 is SGHRS and CDR2 YFSETQ. V shed 0 bases and J shed 4 bases, with 8 bases lying between them.

The chain links TRBV10-3 to TRBJ1-2; possible D gene TRBD1, 6 bases. This CDR3 region has 15 residues. Germline assignment: CDR1 ENHRY and CDR2 SYGVKD. V lost 6 bases and J 4 bases, leaving 18 bases between the germline ends. CDR3 sequence reads: CAISPNRVVTYGYTF. CDR3 DNA sequence: TGTGCCATCAGCCCAAACAGGGTGGTAACCTATGGCTACACCTTC.

This rearrangement joins TRBV20-1 to TRBJ2-5, with 11 bases fitting TRBD2. Germline CDR1 is DFQATT and CDR2 is SNEGSKA (reference sequence). The ends lost 0 bases at V and 5 bases at J; junction bases unmatched: 11. The CDR3 extends over 17 amino acids. As DNA, the CDR3 is TGCAGTGCTAGAGAGAAACTAGCGGGAGTGTCCGGGGAGACCCAGTACTTC. Its translation: CSAREKLAGVSGETQYF.

J is TRBJ1-5 and V is TRBV12-3 or TRBV12-4, with 7 bases aligning to TRBD1. V trimming: 5 bases; J trimming: 6 bases; junction bases outside the gene matches: 10. The CDR3 contains 15 residues. DNA of the CDR3: TGTGCCAGCAGTAAGACAGGGAGTTGGGGTCAGCCCCAGCATTTT. As protein: CASSKTGSWGQPQHF.

The chain recombines TRBV7-9 with TRBJ2-2; D gene uncertain. CDR1 SEHNR and CDR2 FQNEAQ come from the germline V gene (reference sequence). The ends were cut back, 5 bases at V and 1 base at J, with 17 bases in the middle. The CDR3 is 17 amino acids. The CDR3 here is CASSQGLPHQNTGELFF. CDR3 coding DNA: TGTGCCAGCAGCCAAGGTCTGCCTCACCAGAACACCGGGGAGCTGTTTTTT. The full variable domain, with the rest looked up from reference TRBV7-9 and TRBJ2-2, is DTGVSQNPRHKITKRGQNVTFRCDPISEHNRLYWYRQTLGQGPEFLTYFQNEAQLEKSRLLSDRFSAERPKGSFSTLEIQRTEQGDSAMYLCASSQGLPHQNTGELFFGEGSRLTVL.

This clonotype was found a few times. The chain links TRBV2 to TRBJ1-2, with 7 bases that match TRBD1. The CDR3 runs 13 residues. From germline, CDR1 is SNHLY and CDR2 FYNNEI. V lost 3 bases and J lost 3; bases outside the gene matches: 1. The CDR3 nucleotides are TGTGCCAGCAGTGACGGGACAGACTATGGCTACACCTTC. Residues: CASSDGTDYGYTF. The variable domain in full, completed from reference TRBV2 and TRBJ1-2, reads EPEVTQTPSHQVTQMGQEVILRCVPISNHLYFYWYRQILGQKVEFLVSFYNNEISEKSEIFDDQFSVERPDGSNFTLKIRSTKLEDSAMYFCASSDGTDYGYTFGSGTRLTVV.

This clonotype showed up just a few times. This chain links TRBV3-1 with TRBJ2-3; TRBD2 matches 8 bases. The V gene's germline CDR1 is LGHDT and CDR2 YNNKEL (reference sequence). The CDR3 has 16 amino acids. V shed 0 bases and J 4 bases; nucleotides not matched to a gene: 6. As DNA, the CDR3 is TGTGCCAGCAGCCAAGAGGTTGGCGGGAGGTCAGATACGCAGTATTTT. Its protein is CASSQEVGGRSDTQYF.

The rearrangement uses TRBV11-2 and TRBJ1-1; D might be TRBD1 (5 bases). This CDR3 has 15 residues. Deletions cut 1 base from V and 1 base from J, with 10 bases between. CDR1 and CDR2 (germline): SGHAT, FQNNGV. The CDR3, as DNA: TGTGCCAGCAGCTTAGGGCCAAGGGGGAACACTGAAGCTTTCTTT. It translates to CASSLGPRGNTEAFF.